This T cell receptor (beta chain) was observed in a study of blood T cells in healthy people across ages. On the study more broadly: With template switching, about one barcoded beta molecule was captured per two T cells.

Germline loops: CDR1 MNHEY, CDR2 SMNVEV (reference sequence). There are 14 residues in the CDR3. Trimming cost V 5 bases and J 5 bases; bases outside gene matches: 2. Total RNA, at least 5 micrograms per sample, came from PBMCs. Broader study findings: A roughly linear fall in TCR beta diversity per million T cells was seen with increasing age.

The authors ran a second PCR of about 6 to 11 cycles using a sample-barcoded 5' primer and a J-beta primer mix. TCRdb re-derived calls from the 5' RACE reads in MiXCR, one entry per CDR3 protein. The data hold 1.5 million to 2 million distinct CDR3 sequences, with around half observed a single time. On this clonotype itself: The antigen is unknown.

The specimen was blood. The receptor's source is a woman between 40 and 55 years old in good health. This sequence joins TRBV27 and TRBJ2-2, with TRBD1 matching over 10 bases. The CDR3 DNA sequence: TGTGCCAGCAGTGAGGACAGGGGGACCGGGGAGCTGTTTTTT. This sequence encodes CASSEDRGTGELFF.